Included here is one T cell receptor (beta chain) sequence, with context. The specificity of this receptor is unknown. Base qualities are not at hand, and no much larger clone is one base apart. The data were taken from a study of T cell responses to AZD1222 COVID-19 vaccine (dated by TCRdb to the early 2020s). With respect to the entire study: A total of about 240 trial participants underwent TCR sequencing, of whom around 200 received two doses of AZD1222 and 26 received two doses of the MenACWY control vaccine. Enrollment into the trials was organized by age into subgroups of 18-55, 56-69 and 70-plus years, and those subgroups contained approximately 150, 30 and 60 TCR-sequenced participants, respectively.

The CDR3 regions of human TCRbeta chains were analyzed by immunosequencing. Under the source paper's analysis protocol: Repertoire TCRs were checked for matches against a reference library of SARS-CoV-2-specific TCRs that had been generated using the MIRA antigen-specificity platform. Breadth was defined as the fraction of unique TCRs that were SARS-CoV-2-associated. Depth was defined as the fraction of total T cells that were SARS-CoV-2-associated. Using the MIRA data, every spike-specific TCR was mapped to the spike region that the TCR reacted to and assigned to either a CD4 or a CD8 class. Log10-transformed breadth and depth values were compared by one-way ANOVA with Sidak's multiple comparisons tests. TCRdb holds this immuneACCESS table with in-frame rearrangements only. Some clones are missing; in checked studies, unresolved V genes explain under half, and the rest has no known cause. That table supplies the V and J calls and clone size; D and trimming were determined from the DNA. This sample has 90,000 to 150,000 clones in its table, and about 85% of those were observed once. Of the sample, approximately 2.6% falls within the top ten clones.

General study outcomes and caveats: Because no day 14 peak-response samples were available, the repertoires could be characterized only after the peak T cell response. Participants were mostly white British and included more females than males, and it was suggested by the authors that clonal diversity may have been underestimated. Conclusions about previously exposed vaccinees are limited, since just a handful of AZD1222 recipients were seropositive for SARS-CoV-2 at baseline. In the small 56-69-year group, the increase in depth fell short of significance, most likely because of low power. Reportedly, close to half of the unique spike-specific TCRs recognized epitopes lying outside the regions that are mutated in the B.1.351 and B.1.1.7 variants. CD4 TCRs associated with the vaccine covered the entire spike protein, and the dominant responses were in regions 160-218 and 743-854. Spike-specific TCR breadth and depth rose significantly after two AZD1222 doses compared with day 0 and with MenACWY recipients.

The sample's time point label, in plain terms: about 28 days (+/-7) after the second vaccine dose. AZD1222 recipients given second doses at about 4 weeks or at about 12 weeks were pooled, since spike-specific TCR depth and breadth were not found to differ between the two schedules. The vaccinee samples were drawn from two UK trials, COV001 and COV002, one of which was a single-blind randomized controlled phase 2/3 trial testing AZD1222 (ChAdOx1 nCoV-19) in healthy adults. For TCRbeta chain sequencing, PBMC samples from trial participants were taken at day 0 and at day 28 after the second dose. The trim is 3 bases for V and 2 bases for J, with a gap of 20 bases between the germline ends. The CDR3 numbers 17 residues from cysteine through phenylalanine. Here the CDR3 DNA is all that survives: 51 bases in frame from base 1. CDR1 and CDR2 were assigned from the germline V gene as SGDLS and YYNGEE.

This receptor chain uses TRBV9 and TRBJ2-5; TRBD2 could be the D gene, as 7 bases match. Source: peripheral blood, taken 28 days after the second AZD1222 dose. The receptor comes from an adult who received the AZD1222 COVID-19 vaccine. The CDR3 reads as follows: CASSATPGRGGQETQYF. The nucleotide sequence is given as TGTGCCAGCAGCGCCACCCCGGGGAGGGGGGGGCAAGAGACCCAGTACTTC.